The next 27 T cell receptor beta chains were all read from a single sample in a study of T cell repertoires in cytomegalovirus infection. These receptors' antigens are unknown. TCRdb used MiXCR to reprocess the reads, holding one entry per CDR3 protein. This table holds some 940,000 distinct CDR3 sequences, roughly a third found once. The sequenced sample was cultured CD8+ T cells from PBMCs, obtained from culture after CMV antigen stimulation. All receptors come from a human donor in good health (CMV status not recorded). Some clones in this sample may be carry-over from other donors' samples.

The CDR3 DNA reads TGTGCCAGCAGCTTAGGTATGACTGAAGCTTTCTTT. Amino acids: CASSLGMTEAFF. The J gene is TRBJ1-1, the V gene TRBV7-9; no reliable D call. Germline V gene lookup returns CDR1 SEHNR and CDR2 FQNEAQ (reference sequence). The CDR3 has 12 residues. Trimming cost V 1 base and J 5 bases, with 5 bases left between them.

Points on this clonotype: A read error may be the cause here, since a much bigger clone is one base away. The rearrangement links TRBV7-2 to TRBJ1-2, with D perhaps TRBD1 (6 bases). CDR3 length: 12 amino acids. Germline CDR1 reads SGHTA; CDR2 reads FQGNSA. The CDR3 spells CASSSPGVGCTF. In DNA form, the CDR3 reads TGTGCCAGCAGCTCCCCAGGGGTTGGCTGCACCTTC.

This clonotype occurred a few times. The chain is built from TRBV2 and TRBJ1-6, with a weak D call TRBD1 (6 bases). The CDR3 runs to 16 residues. V was trimmed by 8 bases and J by 0 bases, leaving 14 bases between them. Germline V gives CDR1 SNHLY, CDR2 FYNNEI. The CDR3 protein is CASEGGASSYNSPLHF. Written as DNA, the CDR3 is TGTGCCAGCGAGGGGGGAGCGAGCTCCTATAATTCACCCCTCCACTTT.

This CDR3 is CASSLDSSSSDTQYF. In nucleotides, the CDR3 is TGCGCCAGCAGCTTGGACTCCTCGTCGTCAGATACGCAGTATTTT. The V and J genes are TRBV5-1 and TRBJ2-3, with unresolved D. Germline CDR1 SGHRS, CDR2 YFSETQ. Trimming stripped 0 bases from V and 4 bases from J, with 12 bases between. The length of the CDR3 is 15 residues.

This clonotype has just a few counts. The chain employs TRBV7-9 and TRBJ2-3; weak D call: TRBD1 (6 bases). Looked up from germline, CDR1 is SEHNR and CDR2 is FQNEAQ (reference sequence). With 5 bases removed from V and 5 bases from J, the gap between germline ends came to 17 bases. The CDR3 spans 15 residues. CDR3 amino acids: CASSEGHSSRDTQYF. The CDR3, as DNA: TGTGCCAGCAGCGAGGGACACTCAAGTCGAGATACGCAGTATTTT.

This clonotype was detected only a few times. The rearrangement uses TRBV27 and TRBJ2-7; D gene unclear. Trimming removed 4 bases from V and 2 bases from J, with 9 bases in between. This CDR3 contains 13 residues. Germline V gene sequence: CDR1 MNHEY, CDR2 SMNVEV (reference sequence). The CDR3 nucleotides are TGTGCCAGCAGTTCCTTAGGTGCCTACGAGCAGTACGTC. This translates into CASSSLGAYEQYV.

This clonotype has ten or more counts. This chain connects TRBV7-2 to TRBJ2-7, with a weak D call TRBD2 (6 bases). Trimming took off 3 bases at V and 3 bases at J, with 9 bases between the two ends. There are 13 residues in the CDR3. Germline CDR1 SGHTA, CDR2 FQGNSA. The CDR3 region has the DNA TGTGCCAGCAGCTTTGGGGGGATCTACGAGCAGTACTTC. Protein: CASSFGGIYEQYF.

The chain uses TRBV4-1 and TRBJ1-3; the match to TRBD1 covers 7 bases. V shed 3 bases, J shed 4 bases, and the junction held 0 bases outside the gene matches. The germline gives CDR1 MGHRA, CDR2 YSYEKL. This CDR3 comprises 13 residues. The DNA of the CDR3 is TGCGCCAGCAGCCAGGGACAGGGAAACACCATATATTTT. This codes for CASSQGQGNTIYF.

This clonotype was picked up a small number of times. The J gene is TRBJ2-5, the V gene TRBV27; D is unclear. V was trimmed by 6 bases and J by 2 bases, leaving 13 bases between them. The CDR3 sequence is 14 residues long. Per the germline V gene, CDR1 is MNHEY and CDR2 is SMNVEV (reference sequence). The CDR3, as DNA: TGTGCCAGCAGGCCCAGACGGGTACAAGAGACCCAGTACTTC. Translation: CASRPRRVQETQYF.

At least ten counts were recorded for this clonotype. The J gene is TRBJ2-4, the V gene TRBV12-3 or TRBV12-4; D remains unclear. The CDR3 is made up of 16 amino acids. V was cut by 3 bases and J by 0 bases, with 12 bases left in between. CDR3 nucleotide sequence: TGTGCCAGCAGTTTTCGAGTAGCAGAAGCCAAAAACATTCAGTACTTC. It is translated as CASSFRVAEAKNIQYF.

Ten or more counts support this clonotype. The CDR3 DNA follows: TGTGCCAGCAGTTTAGGGCAGGACTATAATTCACCCCTCCACTTT. Translation: CASSLGQDYNSPLHF. The genes are TRBV12-3 or TRBV12-4 and TRBJ1-6, with unresolved D. This CDR3 has 15 residues. The V gene lost 1 base and the J gene lost 3 bases, with 7 bases spanning the gap.

This clonotype was counted only a few times. The DNA of the CDR3 is TGTGCCAGCAGTTTCTCAGGCTCGTTTCGGGCTGAAGCTTTCTTT. Translated, it gives CASSFSGSFRAEAFF. V usage is TRBV6-2 or TRBV6-3 and J usage is TRBJ1-1; D gene uncertain. V was clipped by 4 bases and J by 6 bases, with 18 bases between them. The CDR3 is 15 amino acids. CDR1 is MNHEY and CDR2 is SVGEGT in the germline V gene.

The chain is built from TRBV5-1 and TRBJ2-7; 9 positions agree with TRBD2. V trimming: 3 bases; J trimming: 7 bases; junction bases outside the gene matches: 14. This CDR3 comprises 16 residues. Germline V CDR1 and CDR2: SGHRS, YFSETQ. This chain's CDR3 is CASSYWTSEDMGEQYF. CDR3 DNA sequence: TGCGCCAGCAGCTACTGGACTAGCGAGGACATGGGGGAGCAGTACTTC. The full variable domain, its missing parts supplied by reference TRBV5-1 and TRBJ2-7, is KAGVTQTPRYLIKTRGQQVTLSCSPISGHRSVSWYQQTPGQGLQFLFEYFSETQRNKGNFPGRFSGRQFSNSRSEMNVSTLELGDSALYLCASSYWTSEDMGEQYFGPGTRLTVT.

This clonotype was counted only a few times. V is TRBV20-1 and J is TRBJ2-5, with 7 bases aligning to TRBD1. The CDR3 is 12 amino acids. V lost 5 bases, J lost 9 bases, and 9 bases stayed unmatched. The V gene's germline CDR1 is DFQATT and CDR2 SNEGSKA (reference sequence). CDR3 bases: TGCAGTGCTTGGGACAGTAATATCGCCCAGTACTTC. Its translation is CSAWDSNIAQYF.

The CDR3 DNA follows: TGCAGTGCTAGAGATCTGGACAGGGTATACGAGCAGTACTTC. This sequence encodes CSARDLDRVYEQYF. J is TRBJ2-7 and V is TRBV20-1; the match to TRBD1 covers 8 bases. Looked up from germline, CDR1 is DFQATT and CDR2 is SNEGSKA (reference sequence). This CDR3 comprises 14 residues. After removal of 0 bases from V and 4 bases from J, the junction contained 5 bases not matched to a gene.

The V and J genes are TRBV5-1 and TRBJ2-2; 7 nucleotides line up with TRBD1. The CDR3 totals 18 residues. The J segment lost 4 bases and the V segment lost 2 bases, leaving 14 bases of the junction unmatched. The germline gives CDR1 SGHRS, CDR2 YFSETQ. This CDR3 is CASSFGDRQGSITGELFF. As DNA, the CDR3 is TGCGCCAGCAGCTTTGGGGACCGACAGGGATCAATCACCGGGGAGCTGTTTTTT.

The chain links TRBV20-1 to TRBJ2-1; no firm D call. The germline V gene has CDR1 DFQATT and CDR2 SNEGSKA (reference sequence). V gave up 0 bases and J gave up 0 bases, with 12 bases separating them. The CDR3 runs to 16 residues. The CDR3 reads CSARDLSGVSYNEQFF. The CDR3 region has the DNA TGCAGTGCTAGAGATCTCAGTGGAGTCTCCTACAATGAGCAGTTCTTC.

The table lists this clonotype with a few counts. The rearrangement uses TRBV20-1 and TRBJ2-2, with 8 bases fitting TRBD2. Germline V gene lookup returns CDR1 DFQATT and CDR2 SNEGSKA (reference sequence). The length of the CDR3 is 15 residues. The V gene end was trimmed by 6 bases and the J gene end by 6 bases; junction bases not matched to a gene: 12. The CDR3 protein is CSAPRGGPNAGELFF. Written as DNA, the CDR3 is TGCAGTGCCCCCCGGGGGGGGCCAAACGCCGGGGAGCTGTTTTTT.

This sequence joins TRBV7-8 and TRBJ2-3, with D perhaps matching TRBD2 (6 bases). The CDR3 sequence is 16 residues long. Germline values: CDR1 SGHVS, CDR2 FQNEAQ. Trimming cost V 3 bases and J 2 bases, with 15 bases left between them. The CDR3 loop is CASSFDSGMVTDTQYF. Here the CDR3 DNA reads TGTGCCAGCAGCTTCGATAGCGGAATGGTCACAGATACGCAGTATTTT.

This clonotype appeared a few times. The genes are TRBV3-1 and TRBJ2-1; 9 bases line up with TRBD2. The CDR3 consists of 20 residues. The germline gives CDR1 LGHDT, CDR2 YNNKEL (reference sequence). The trim removed 6 bases at V and 0 bases at J, leaving 18 bases unmatched. CDR3 nucleotides: TGTGCCAGCAGTCTGAGAGGGATAGCGGGGGCCCAGAGCTCCTACAATGAGCAGTTCTTC. This translates into CASSLRGIAGAQSSYNEQFF.

This clonotype was seen more than once but under ten times. One junction end does not reproduce the germline sequence, and a read error may be involved. The rearrangement uses TRBV7-7 and TRBJ2-1; D gene unclear. This CDR3 comprises 16 residues. Germline V lookup: CDR1 SSHAT, CDR2 FNYEAQ (reference sequence). The CDR3 DNA is TGTGCTAGCAGCTTATCAGTAATGAGCTCCTACAATGAGCAGTTCTTC. Protein: CASSLSVMSSYNEQFF.

This clonotype was seen more than once but under ten times. The V and J genes are TRBV10-2 and TRBJ2-2, with 7 positions matching TRBD1. Germline CDR1 is WSHSY and CDR2 is SAAADI. CDR3 size: 17 residues. Trimming cost V 4 bases and J 3 bases; bases outside gene matches: 11. The CDR3 region is CASSVGQDGADTGELFF. CDR3 in DNA: TGCGCCAGCAGTGTCGGACAGGACGGGGCAGACACCGGGGAGCTGTTTTTT.

This clonotype occurred a few times. The rearrangement uses TRBV20-1 and TRBJ2-1, with TRBD2 identical over 13 bases. Germline V gives CDR1 DFQATT, CDR2 SNEGSKA (reference sequence). V shed 2 bases, J shed 0 bases, and the junction held 13 bases outside the gene matches. The CDR3 length is 20 residues. The CDR3 sequence: CSARPGGTSGASYSYNEQFF. The CDR3 DNA reads as TGCAGTGCTAGACCGGGCGGGACTAGCGGGGCCTCTTACTCCTACAATGAGCAGTTCTTC.

This clonotype was seen ten or more times. The V and J genes are TRBV28 and TRBJ2-5; the match to TRBD1 covers 11 bases. The germline gives CDR1 MDHEN, CDR2 SYDVKM. This CDR3 has 15 amino acids. The V and J ends lost 5 bases and 3 bases, in that order; junction bases with no gene match: 5. CDR3 sequence: CASSQRTGGEETQYF. The CDR3 coding sequence is TGTGCCAGCAGTCAGAGGACAGGGGGCGAAGAGACCCAGTACTTC.

The chain couples TRBV7-6 to TRBJ2-5; TRBD2 agrees at 10 bases. Germline V gene sequence: CDR1 SGHVS, CDR2 FNYEAQ. V lost 5 bases, J lost 3 bases, and 6 bases stayed unmatched. The CDR3 is 15 amino acids. CDR3 amino acids: CASSRGLAREETQYF. As DNA, the CDR3 is TGTGCCAGCAGCCGGGGACTAGCGAGGGAAGAGACCCAGTACTTC. Full variable domain (rest looked up from reference TRBV7-6 and TRBJ2-5): GAGVSQSPRYKVTKRGQDVALRCDPISGHVSLYWYRQALGQGPEFLTYFNYEAQQDKSGLPNDRFSAERPEGSISTLTIQRTEQRDSAMYRCASSRGLAREETQYFGPGTRLLVL.

V is TRBV27 and J is TRBJ2-3; tentatively, D is TRBD2 (6 bases). V was clipped by 5 bases and J by 3 bases, with 12 bases between them. The CDR3 has 14 residues. Germline CDR1 reads MNHEY; CDR2 reads SMNVEV (reference sequence). Written as DNA, the CDR3 is TGTGCCAGCAGTGAGGGACTCTTAACAGATACGCAGTATTTT. It is translated as CASSEGLLTDTQYF.

This clonotype occurred a few times. This chain uses TRBV4-3 with TRBJ1-1; D call uncertain. This CDR3 spans 14 amino acids. Trimming removed 1 base at V and 2 bases at J, with 8 bases between. CDR1 LGHNA and CDR2 YSLEER come from the germline V gene. Here the CDR3 DNA reads TGCGCCAGCAGCCAAGGTAAAGGCAACACTGAAGCTTTCTTT. This encodes CASSQGKGNTEAFF.